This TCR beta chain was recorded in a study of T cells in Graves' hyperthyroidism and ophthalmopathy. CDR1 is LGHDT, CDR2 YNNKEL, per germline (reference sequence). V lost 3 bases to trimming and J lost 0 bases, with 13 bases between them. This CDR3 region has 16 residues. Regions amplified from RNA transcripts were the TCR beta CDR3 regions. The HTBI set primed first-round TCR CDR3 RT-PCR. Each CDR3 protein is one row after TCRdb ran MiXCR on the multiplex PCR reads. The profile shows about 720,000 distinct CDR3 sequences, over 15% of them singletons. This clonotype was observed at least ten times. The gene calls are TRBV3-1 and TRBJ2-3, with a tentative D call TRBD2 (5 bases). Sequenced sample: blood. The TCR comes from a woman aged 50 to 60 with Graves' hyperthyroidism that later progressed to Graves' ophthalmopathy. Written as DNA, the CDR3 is TGTGCCAGCAGCCACGCCGAGGGTCATAGCACAGATACGCAGTATTTT. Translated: CASSHAEGHSTDTQYF.